The 16 T cell receptor beta chains given below trace back to one sample, sequenced in a study of tumor-infiltrating lymphocytes in primary liver carcinoma. The template, roughly 0.45 ug total RNA, yielded TCR beta cDNA made with a constant-region primer. ARM-PCR was slightly modified, and three nested multiplex PCR rounds with it gave rise to the TCR beta libraries. Two initial PCR rounds of about 10 cycles each paired TRBV1-TRBV30 forward primers with a C-beta reverse primer. MiXCR, run by TCRdb on the multiplex PCR reads, gives a single entry per CDR3 protein. The table includes fewer than 150,000 distinct CDR3 sequences, 50% to 65% detected once. DNA and RNA were both co-extracted from approximately 20-30 mg of bulk tissue that had not been sorted. Sequenced: liver tumor tissue from sampling region 1. Regarding subset: tumor region T1, superior pole. These receptor sequences come from a woman aged 55-69 years with primary liver carcinoma and hepatitis B virus infection.

Comments on this clonotype: The junction does not match germline at one end; this may be a read error. This chain joins TRBV20-1 and TRBJ2-1, with a tentative D call TRBD2 (6 bases). This CDR3 is built from 15 residues. Germline CDR1 DFQATT, CDR2 SNEGSKA (reference sequence). The CDR3 loop is CCARGEGRSYNEQFF. CDR3 nucleotide sequence: TGCTGTGCTAGAGGGGAAGGGAGGTCCTACAATGAGCAGTTCTTC.

This clonotype was detected many times. This chain joins TRBV20-1 and TRBJ1-1; D ambiguous. The CDR3 sequence is 14 residues long. CDR1 and CDR2 from the germline V gene are DFQATT and SNEGSKA (reference sequence). Trimming shortened V by 6 bases and J by 4 bases, and 18 bases separated the two germline ends. CDR3: CSAPLTRAGTEAFF. The CDR3 DNA follows: TGCAGTGCACCGCTGACAAGGGCGGGCACTGAAGCTTTCTTT.

Worth noting for this clonotype: This may be a read error, as it is one base from a much larger clone. This chain connects TRBV29-1 to TRBJ2-7; 8 bases agree with TRBD1. CDR3 length: 12 amino acids. The germline V gene encodes CDR1 SQVTM and CDR2 ANQGSEA. CDR3 coding DNA: TGCATCTCGACAGGGGACTCCTACGAGCAGTACTTC. Translated: CISTGDSYEQYF.

About this clonotype itself: Likely a read error: the CDR3 ends without its conserved phenylalanine or tryptophan. The J gene is TRBJ2-3, the V gene TRBV11-3; D remains ambiguous. The germline CDR1 and CDR2 sequences are SGHNT and YENEEA. The length of the CDR3 is 11 residues. CDR3 loop: CASRYADMQYL. In nucleotides, the CDR3 is TGTGCTAGCAGATACGCAGATATGCAGTATCTT.

In its sample, this clonotype was seen once. This chain connects TRBV11-2 to TRBJ2-7, with TRBD1 identical over 7 bases. Looked up from germline, CDR1 is SGHAT and CDR2 is FQNNGV. J lost 2 bases, V lost 9 bases, and 13 bases had no gene match. This CDR3 is built from 15 residues. CDR3 nucleotide sequence: TGTGCCAGGAGCCTAGTCCCGACAGGGACCTACGAGCAGTACTTC. Protein sequence: CARSLVPTGTYEQYF.

The CDR3 protein is CASSIYRGSGRGSSYNEQFF. The CDR3 DNA is TGTGCCAGTAGTATTTACCGCGGTAGCGGGAGGGGGAGCTCCTACAATGAGCAGTTCTTC. This chain joins TRBV19 and TRBJ2-1, with 11 bases that match TRBD2. The trim removed 3 bases at V and 0 bases at J, leaving 13 bases unmatched. CDR3 size: 20 residues. Germline lookup yields CDR1 LNHDA and CDR2 SQIVND (reference sequence).

The rearrangement joins TRBV29-1 to TRBJ2-7; TRBD2 matches at 7 bases. Germline trimming cut 6 bases from V and 7 bases from J; bases unmatched to any gene: 15. Germline V gene sequence: CDR1 SQVTM, CDR2 ANQGSEA. The CDR3 contains 14 residues. The chain's CDR3 is CSVDLVGGPKEQYF. The CDR3 DNA reads TGCAGCGTCGATTTAGTGGGAGGGCCGAAAGAGCAGTACTTC.

In regard to this clonotype: One end of the junction is discordant with germline, which a read error may explain. The chain links TRBV4-2 to TRBJ2-1; D gene uncertain. CDR1 is LGHNA, CDR2 YNFKEQ, per germline. The CDR3 runs 15 residues. CDR3 in DNA: TGTGCCAGCAGCCAAGATAGGAGTAGCCGCAATGAGCAGTTTTTC. Translating it yields CASSQDRSSRNEQFF.

Only a few counts were recorded for this clonotype. This sequence joins TRBV28 and TRBJ2-3, with D perhaps assigned TRBD1 or TRBD2 (5 bases each). The V gene's germline CDR1 is MDHEN and CDR2 SYDVKM. CDR3 length equals 17 residues. Trimming removed 5 bases at V and 2 bases at J, with 20 bases between. The CDR3 reads CASSGRDHLSPTDTQYF. CDR3 coding DNA: TGTGCCAGCAGTGGCCGGGACCATCTAAGTCCCACAGATACGCAGTATTTT.

This chain's CDR3 is CSVEDWKETSTGAQYF. As DNA, the CDR3 is TGCAGCGTTGAAGATTGGAAAGAGACTAGCACAGGTGCGCAGTATTTT. This chain links TRBV29-1 with TRBJ2-3; 7 bases line up with TRBD2. The CDR3 is made up of 16 amino acids. Germline lookup yields CDR1 SQVTM and CDR2 ANQGSEA. The trim removed 0 bases at V and 10 bases at J, leaving 16 bases unmatched.

In regard to this clonotype: The CDR3 end shows no conserved phenylalanine or tryptophan, and so a read error is likely. This rearrangement joins TRBV29-1 to TRBJ2-4, with D perhaps TRBD1 (7 bases). CDR1 and CDR2 (germline): SQVTM, ANQGSEA. CDR3 size: 13 residues. This CDR3 is CNVDGQGGNIQYL. CDR3 nucleotide sequence: TGCAACGTTGATGGCCAGGGGGGTAACATTCAGTACCTC.

With regard to this clonotype: Relative to the germline gene, one junction end is altered; a read error may explain this. The genes are TRBV12-3 or TRBV12-4 and TRBJ2-5; 11 positions agree with TRBD1. The CDR3 is 14 amino acids. The CDR3 DNA is TGTGCCAGCAGTCTCCTCGGACAGGGGGCCTCATTGGAGTTC. Its translation is CASSLLGQGASLEF.

In this sample, this clonotype turned up many times. This sequence joins TRBV6-6 and TRBJ2-7; no clear D gene. V gave up 2 bases and J gave up 3 bases, with 5 bases separating them. The CDR3 is made up of 12 amino acids. CDR1 is MNHNY and CDR2 is SVGAGI in the germline V gene (reference sequence). The CDR3: CASSYRDYEQYF. CDR3 in DNA: TGTGCCAGCAGTTACCGAGACTACGAGCAGTACTTC.

This clonotype came up once. The chain uses TRBV19 and TRBJ1-5; D not certain. Germline CDR1 and CDR2: LNHDA and SQIVND (reference sequence). Trimming took 6 bases from V and 4 from J, leaving 22 bases between them. This CDR3 is 17 amino acids long. The CDR3 DNA reads as TGTGCCAGTAGCACTATTGGCTCGGAGGGATTGAATCAGCCCCAGCATTTT. Translating gives CASSTIGSEGLNQPQHF.

The rearrangement uses TRBV10-3 and TRBJ2-7; D remains ambiguous. This CDR3 spans 17 amino acids. The V and J ends lost 6 bases and 2 bases respectively, with 23 bases between them. CDR1 ENHRY and CDR2 SYGVKD come from the germline V gene. The chain's CDR3 is CAISGSESQVNTYEQYF. The CDR3 bases are TGTGCCATCAGCGGATCCGAATCCCAGGTGAACACCTACGAGCAGTACTTC.

Remarks on this clonotype: This could be a read error, since a much larger clone is one nucleotide away. The chain has TRBV29-1 and TRBJ1-2; unclear D gene. V was trimmed by 5 bases and J by 8 bases, leaving 9 bases between them. The CDR3 extends over 10 amino acids. The germline V gene encodes CDR1 SQVTM and CDR2 ANQGSEA. CDR3: CSVQGEGYTF. CDR3 bases: TGCAGCGTTCAAGGAGAGGGCTACACCTTC.